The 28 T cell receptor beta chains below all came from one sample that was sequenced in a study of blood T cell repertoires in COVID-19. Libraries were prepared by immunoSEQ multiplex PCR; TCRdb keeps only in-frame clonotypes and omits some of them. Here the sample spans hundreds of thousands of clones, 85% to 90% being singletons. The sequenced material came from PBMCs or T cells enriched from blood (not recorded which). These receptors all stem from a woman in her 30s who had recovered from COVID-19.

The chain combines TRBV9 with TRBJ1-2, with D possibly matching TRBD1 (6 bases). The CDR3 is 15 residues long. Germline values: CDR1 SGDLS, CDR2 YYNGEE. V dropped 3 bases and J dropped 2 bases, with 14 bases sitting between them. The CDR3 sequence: CASSGTALGNYGYTF. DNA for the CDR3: TGTGCCAGCAGCGGGACAGCGCTTGGGAACTATGGCTACACCTTC.

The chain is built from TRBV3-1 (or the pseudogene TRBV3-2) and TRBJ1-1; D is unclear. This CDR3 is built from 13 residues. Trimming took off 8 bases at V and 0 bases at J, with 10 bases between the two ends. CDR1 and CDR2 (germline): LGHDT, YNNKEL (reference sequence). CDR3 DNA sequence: TGTGCCAGCGGGAGGGATATGAACACTGAAGCTTTCTTT. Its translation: CASGRDMNTEAFF.

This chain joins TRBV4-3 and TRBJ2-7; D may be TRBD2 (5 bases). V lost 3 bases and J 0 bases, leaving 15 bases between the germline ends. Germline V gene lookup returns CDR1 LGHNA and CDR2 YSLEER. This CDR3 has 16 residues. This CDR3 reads CASSQGTRSGSYEQYF. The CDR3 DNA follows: TGCGCCAGCAGCCAGGGCACTAGGAGCGGCTCCTACGAGCAGTACTTC.

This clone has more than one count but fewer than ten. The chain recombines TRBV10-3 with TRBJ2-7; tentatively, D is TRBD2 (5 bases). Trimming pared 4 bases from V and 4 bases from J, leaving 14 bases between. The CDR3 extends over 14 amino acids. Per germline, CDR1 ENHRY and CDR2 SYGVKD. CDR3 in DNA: TGTGCCATCAGTGGCCCGGGGAGCGCTTACGAGCAGTACTTC. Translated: CAISGPGSAYEQYF.

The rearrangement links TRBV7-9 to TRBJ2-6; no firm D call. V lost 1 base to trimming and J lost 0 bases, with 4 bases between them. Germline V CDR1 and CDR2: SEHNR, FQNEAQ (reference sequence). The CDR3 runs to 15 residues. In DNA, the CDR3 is TGTGCCAGCAGCTTAGTAATCTCTGGGGCCAACGTCCTGACTTTC. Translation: CASSLVISGANVLTF. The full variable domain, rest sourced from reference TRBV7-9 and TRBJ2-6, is DTGVSQNPRHKITKRGQNVTFRCDPISEHNRLYWYRQTLGQGPEFLTYFQNEAQLEKSRLLSDRFSAERPKGSFSTLEIQRTEQGDSAMYLCASSLVISGANVLTFGAGSRLTVL.

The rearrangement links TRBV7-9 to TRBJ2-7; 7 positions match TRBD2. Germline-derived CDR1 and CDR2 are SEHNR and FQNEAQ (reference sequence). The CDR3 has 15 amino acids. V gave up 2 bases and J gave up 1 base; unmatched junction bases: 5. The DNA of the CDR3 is TGTGCCAGCAGCTTAAGGGCTAGCGGTTCCTACGAGCAGTACTTC. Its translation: CASSLRASGSYEQYF.

The chain's CDR3 is CATTAGGNQPQHF. The DNA for the CDR3 is TGTGCCACCACCGCCGGGGGAAATCAGCCCCAGCATTTT. The chain couples TRBV24-1 to TRBJ1-5; weak D call: TRBD1 (5 bases). CDR1 and CDR2 from the germline V gene are KGHDR and SFDVKD. CDR3 length equals 13 residues. Trimming stripped 8 bases from V and 4 bases from J, with 11 bases between.

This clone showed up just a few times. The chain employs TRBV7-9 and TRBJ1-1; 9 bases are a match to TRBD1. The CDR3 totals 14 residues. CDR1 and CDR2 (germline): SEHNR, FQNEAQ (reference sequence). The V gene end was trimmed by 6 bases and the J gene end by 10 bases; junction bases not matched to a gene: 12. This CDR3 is CASRPDPGQGPAFF. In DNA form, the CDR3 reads TGTGCCAGCAGGCCCGATCCGGGACAGGGCCCAGCTTTCTTT.

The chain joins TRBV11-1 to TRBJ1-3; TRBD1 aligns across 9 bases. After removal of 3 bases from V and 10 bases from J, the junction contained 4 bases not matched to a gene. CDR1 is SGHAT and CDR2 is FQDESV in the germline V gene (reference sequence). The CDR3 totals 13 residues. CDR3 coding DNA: TGTGCCAGCAGCTTCGGACAGGGGAGGACCATATATTTT. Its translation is CASSFGQGRTIYF.

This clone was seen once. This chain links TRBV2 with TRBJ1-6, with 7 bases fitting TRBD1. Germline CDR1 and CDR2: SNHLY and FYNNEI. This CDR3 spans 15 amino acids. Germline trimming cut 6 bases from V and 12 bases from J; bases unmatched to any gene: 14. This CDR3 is CASRVDDRVSGPLHF. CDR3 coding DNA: TGTGCCAGCAGAGTTGATGACAGGGTATCGGGACCCCTCCACTTT.

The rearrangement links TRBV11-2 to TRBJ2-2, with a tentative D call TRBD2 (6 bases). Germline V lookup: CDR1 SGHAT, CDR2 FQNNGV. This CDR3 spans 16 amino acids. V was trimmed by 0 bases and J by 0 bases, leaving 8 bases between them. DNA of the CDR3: TGTGCCAGCAGCTTAGAACGGAGGGCGAACACCGGGGAGCTGTTTTTT. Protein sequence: CASSLERRANTGELFF.

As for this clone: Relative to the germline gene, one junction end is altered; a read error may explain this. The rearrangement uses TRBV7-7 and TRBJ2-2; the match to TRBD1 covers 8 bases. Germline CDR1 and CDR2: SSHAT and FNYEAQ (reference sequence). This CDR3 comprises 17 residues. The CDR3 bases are TGTGCTAGCAGCCCTATTACCGGACAGGGAAACACCGGGGAGCTGTTTTTT. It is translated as CASSPITGQGNTGELFF.

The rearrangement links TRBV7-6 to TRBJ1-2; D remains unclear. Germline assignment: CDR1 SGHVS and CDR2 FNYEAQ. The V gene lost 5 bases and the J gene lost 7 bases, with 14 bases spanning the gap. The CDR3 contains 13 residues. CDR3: CASSPVGRGGYTF. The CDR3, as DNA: TGTGCCAGCAGCCCGGTGGGGAGAGGTGGCTACACCTTC.

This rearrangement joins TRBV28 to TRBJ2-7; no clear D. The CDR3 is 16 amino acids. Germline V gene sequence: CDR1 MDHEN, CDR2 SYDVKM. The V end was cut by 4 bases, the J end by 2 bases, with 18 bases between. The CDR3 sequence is CASSSIGSSSPYEQYF. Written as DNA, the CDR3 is TGTGCCAGCAGTTCGATCGGGTCTAGTTCCCCCTACGAGCAGTACTTC.

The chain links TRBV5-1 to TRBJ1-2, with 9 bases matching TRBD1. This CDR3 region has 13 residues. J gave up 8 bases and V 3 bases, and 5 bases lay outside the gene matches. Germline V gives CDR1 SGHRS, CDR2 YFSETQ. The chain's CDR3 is CASSWGQGEGYTF. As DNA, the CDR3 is TGCGCCAGCAGCTGGGGACAGGGAGAAGGCTACACCTTC.

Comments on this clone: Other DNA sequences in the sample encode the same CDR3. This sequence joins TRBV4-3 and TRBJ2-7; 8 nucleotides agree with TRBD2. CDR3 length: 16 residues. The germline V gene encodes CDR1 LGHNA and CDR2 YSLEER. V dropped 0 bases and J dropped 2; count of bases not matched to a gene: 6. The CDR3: CASSQDRLAGAYEQYF. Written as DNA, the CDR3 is TGCGCCAGCAGCCAAGATCGGCTAGCGGGCGCCTACGAGCAGTACTTC.

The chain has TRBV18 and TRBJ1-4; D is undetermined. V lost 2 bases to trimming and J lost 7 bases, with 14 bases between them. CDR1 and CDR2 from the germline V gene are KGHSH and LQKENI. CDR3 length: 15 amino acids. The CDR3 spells CASSPRRPEGEKLFF. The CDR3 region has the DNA TGTGCCAGCTCACCAAGACGGCCGGAGGGTGAAAAACTGTTTTTT. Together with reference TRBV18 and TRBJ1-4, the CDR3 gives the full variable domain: NAGVMQNPRHLVRRRGQEARLRCSPMKGHSHVYWYRQLPEEGLKFMVYLQKENIIDESGMPKERFSAEFPKEGPSILRIQQVVRGDSAAYFCASSPRRPEGEKLFFGSGTQLSVL.

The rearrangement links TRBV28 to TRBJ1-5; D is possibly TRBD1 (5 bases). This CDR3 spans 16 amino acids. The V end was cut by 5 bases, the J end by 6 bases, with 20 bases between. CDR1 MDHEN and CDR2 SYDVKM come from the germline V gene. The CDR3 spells CASSRTGPTLTQPQHF. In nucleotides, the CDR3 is TGTGCCAGCAGTCGTACAGGTCCCACTCTGACTCAGCCCCAGCATTTT.

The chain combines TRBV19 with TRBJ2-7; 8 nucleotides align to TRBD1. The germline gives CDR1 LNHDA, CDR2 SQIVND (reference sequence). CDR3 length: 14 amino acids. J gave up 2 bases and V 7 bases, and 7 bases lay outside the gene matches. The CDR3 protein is CASTSRDRPYEQYF. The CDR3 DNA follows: TGTGCCAGTACCTCCCGGGACAGGCCCTACGAGCAGTACTTC. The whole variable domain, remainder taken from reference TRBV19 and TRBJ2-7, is DGGITQSPKYLFRKEGQNVTLSCEQNLNHDAMYWYRQDPGQGLRLIYYSQIVNDFQKGDIAEGYSVSREKKESFPLTVTSAQKNPTAFYLCASTSRDRPYEQYFGPGTRLTVT.

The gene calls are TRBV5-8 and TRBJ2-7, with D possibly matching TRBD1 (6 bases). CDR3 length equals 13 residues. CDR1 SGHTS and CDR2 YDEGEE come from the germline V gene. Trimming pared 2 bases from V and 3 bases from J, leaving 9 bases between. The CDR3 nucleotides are TGTGCCAGCAGCTTCTACAGGGTCTACGAGCAGTACTTC. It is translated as CASSFYRVYEQYF.

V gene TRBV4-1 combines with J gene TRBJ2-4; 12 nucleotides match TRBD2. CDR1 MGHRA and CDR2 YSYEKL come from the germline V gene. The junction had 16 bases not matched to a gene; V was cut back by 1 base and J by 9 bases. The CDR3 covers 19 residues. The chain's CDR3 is CASSQVELAGGPSKGIQYF. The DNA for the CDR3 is TGCGCCAGCAGCCAAGTGGAGCTAGCGGGAGGGCCTTCGAAAGGCATTCAGTACTTC.

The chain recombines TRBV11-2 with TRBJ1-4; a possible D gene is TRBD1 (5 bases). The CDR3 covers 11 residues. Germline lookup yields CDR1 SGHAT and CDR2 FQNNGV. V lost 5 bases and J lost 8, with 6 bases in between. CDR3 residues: CASSPGEKLFF. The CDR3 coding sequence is TGTGCCAGCAGCCCAGGGGAAAAACTGTTTTTT.

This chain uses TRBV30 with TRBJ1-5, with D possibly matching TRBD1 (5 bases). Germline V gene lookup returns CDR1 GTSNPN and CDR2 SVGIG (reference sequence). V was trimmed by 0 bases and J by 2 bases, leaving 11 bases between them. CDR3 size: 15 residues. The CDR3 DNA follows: TGTGCCTGGAGTGTACAAGGGGATGGCAATCAGCCCCAGCATTTT. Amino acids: CAWSVQGDGNQPQHF.

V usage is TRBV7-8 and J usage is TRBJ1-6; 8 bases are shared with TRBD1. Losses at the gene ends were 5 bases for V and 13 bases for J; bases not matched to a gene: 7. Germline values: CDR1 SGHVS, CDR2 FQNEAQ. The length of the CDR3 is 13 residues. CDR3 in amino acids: CASSLDRDQPLHF. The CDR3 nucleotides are TGTGCCAGCAGCCTGGACAGGGACCAGCCCCTCCACTTT.

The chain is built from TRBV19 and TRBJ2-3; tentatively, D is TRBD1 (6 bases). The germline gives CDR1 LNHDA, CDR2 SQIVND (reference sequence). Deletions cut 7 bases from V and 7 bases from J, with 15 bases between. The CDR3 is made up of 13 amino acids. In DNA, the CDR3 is TGTGCCAGTACATATTCAGGGGCACATACGCAGTATTTT. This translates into CASTYSGAHTQYF.

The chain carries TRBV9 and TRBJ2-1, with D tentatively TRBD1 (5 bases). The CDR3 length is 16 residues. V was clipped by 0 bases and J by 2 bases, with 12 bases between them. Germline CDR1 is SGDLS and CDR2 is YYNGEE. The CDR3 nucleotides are TGTGCCAGCAGCGTAGAGAAGGGGATGCCCTACAATGAGCAGTTCTTC. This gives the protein CASSVEKGMPYNEQFF.

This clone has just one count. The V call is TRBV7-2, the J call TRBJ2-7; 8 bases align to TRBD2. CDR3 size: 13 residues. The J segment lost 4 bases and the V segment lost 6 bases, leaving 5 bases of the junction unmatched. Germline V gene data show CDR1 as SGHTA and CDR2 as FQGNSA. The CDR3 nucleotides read TGTGCCAGCAGACGAGGACTAGCTTACGAGCAGTACTTC. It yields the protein CASRRGLAYEQYF.

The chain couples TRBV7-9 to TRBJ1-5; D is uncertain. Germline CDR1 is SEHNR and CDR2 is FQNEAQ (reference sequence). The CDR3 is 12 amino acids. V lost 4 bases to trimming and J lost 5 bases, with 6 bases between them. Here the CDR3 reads CASSSLDQPQHF. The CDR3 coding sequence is TGTGCCAGCAGCTCTCTTGATCAGCCCCAGCATTTT.